The TCR beta chain described here comes from a study of response to subunit inactivated influenza vaccine (dated by TCRdb to the late 2010s). For the wider study: Deep quantitative T cell receptor repertoire profiling was used in the study to track responses to a trivalent subunit inactivated influenza vaccine. Study-wide conclusions, independent of this receptor: The authors suggested that each seasonal influenza vaccination may recruit only a limited number of new T cells.

As concerns this clonotype: Its antigen is still unknown. Qualities for individual bases were not recorded, and no much larger clone is one base off.

Library preparation used RT-PCR. Sequencing instrument: Illumina HiSeq 2500. TCRdb's own reprocessing of the public reads used fastp at Q25 and MiXCR and kept productive beta chains. Under each unique CDR3 protein, matching rows form one entry showing the most common genes and DNA. The sample data list approximately 530,000 distinct CDR3 sequences, and approximately 7.6% of these were observed just once. Together, the top ten hold 13% of the sample. A distance of 9 bases separates the germline ends of V and J, which lose 0 bases and 1 base respectively. The germline V gene specifies LGHNA as CDR1 and YSLEER as CDR2. The CDR3, from cysteine to phenylalanine, totals 15 residues. This entry keeps only the CDR3 DNA: 45 bases, framed from base 1.

The sequenced sample was PBMCs from blood, obtained around 25 months after vaccination. Recombination connected TRBV4-3 to TRBJ1-1; the D gene cannot be named for sure. The receptor's source is a man aged 45-69 years who received an inactivated influenza vaccine. Donor details come from another sample of the same person, matched by shared clones. CDR3 protein: CASSQDLTANTEAFF. The sequenced DNA: TGCGCCAGCAGCCAAGATCTCACAGCGAACACTGAAGCTTTCTTT.